The 22 T cell receptor beta chains below were found in one sample sequenced in a study of T cells in Graves' hyperthyroidism and ophthalmopathy (dated by TCRdb to the late 2010s). The library was built by means of multiplex PCR. Sequencer: Illumina HiSeq 2000. The TCR beta CDR3 regions were amplified from RNA transcripts. For the first round of RT-PCR on the TCR CDR3, the HTBI primer set was used together with the Qiagen OneStep RT-PCR kit. The public reads were run again by TCRdb, first through fastp at Q25 and then through MiXCR, and only productive beta chains were kept. Rows are unified per CDR3 protein, each entry keeping the most common DNA and genes. This sample gives fewer than 450,000 distinct CDR3 sequences in total; more than 13% of them show up just once. The ten top clones hold 28% of the sample. Sequences were obtained from blood. All receptors come from a man aged 45-60 years with Graves' ophthalmopathy.

The table lists this clonotype with many counts. The chain is built from TRBV3-1 and TRBJ1-6; no firm D call. With 2 bases removed from V and 10 bases from J, the gap between germline ends came to 12 bases. This CDR3 region has 14 residues. The germline V gene has CDR1 LGHDT and CDR2 YNNKEL (reference sequence). In DNA form, the CDR3 reads TGTGCCAGCAGCCAAACGAATCAAGACTCACCCCTCCACTTT. It translates to CASSQTNQDSPLHF.

This clonotype was detected ten times or more. The chain is built from TRBV30 and TRBJ2-3, with 9 positions matching TRBD1. Germline CDR1 GTSNPN, CDR2 SVGIG (reference sequence). This CDR3 is 14 amino acids long. V lost 4 bases to trimming and J lost 2 bases; unmatched junction nucleotides: 4. CDR3 residues: CAWNTGGYTDTQYF. In DNA, the CDR3 is TGTGCCTGGAATACAGGGGGCTACACAGATACGCAGTATTTT.

This clonotype occurred many times. This chain connects TRBV20-1 to TRBJ2-1, with D possibly being TRBD2 (5 bases). The CDR3 has 14 amino acids. The ends were cut back, 7 bases at V and 3 bases at J, with 16 bases in the middle. Germline V CDR1 and CDR2: DFQATT, SNEGSKA (reference sequence). The CDR3 bases are TGCAGTGGCAAGGACTTACTTAACTACAATGAGCAGTTCTTC. It is translated as CSGKDLLNYNEQFF.

This clonotype was detected many times. V usage is TRBV5-1 and J usage is TRBJ2-1; D remains ambiguous. Looked up from germline, CDR1 is SGHRS and CDR2 is YFSETQ. CDR3 length: 12 residues. V was clipped by 4 bases and J by 3 bases, with 5 bases between them. CDR3 in amino acids: CASSEIYNEQFF. For the CDR3, the DNA is TGCGCCAGCAGCGAAATCTACAATGAGCAGTTCTTC.

In the case of this clonotype: Since a much larger clone is just one base distant, this may be a read error. The rearrangement links TRBV2 to TRBJ1-2; 7 bases align to TRBD1. With V trimmed by 8 bases and J by 3 bases, 9 bases remained unmatched. CDR3 length: 14 residues. Germline V gene data show CDR1 as SNHLY and CDR2 as FYNNEI. This CDR3 reads CASVRDSGDYGYTF. Written as DNA, the CDR3 is TGTGCCAGCGTCCGGGACAGTGGCGACTATGGCTACACCTTC.

The V gene is TRBV12-3 or TRBV12-4, the J gene TRBJ2-1; weak D call: TRBD1 (5 bases). V shed 7 bases and J shed 9 bases, with 10 bases lying between them. There are 11 residues in the CDR3. The CDR3 protein is CASKLGLEQFF. CDR3 nucleotides: TGTGCCAGCAAATTGGGGCTTGAGCAGTTCTTC.

The chain combines TRBV6-5 with TRBJ2-3; TRBD1 matches at 11 bases. The assigned J gene may be wrong: the sequence end matches TRBJ1-5 better. The germline V gene has CDR1 MNHEY and CDR2 SVGAGI. The length of the CDR3 is 14 residues. As DNA, the CDR3 is TGTGCCAGCAGTTGGACAGGGGGCTCAGATACGCAGCATTTT. It is translated as CASSWTGGSDTQHF.

The chain has TRBV29-1 and TRBJ2-3; D might be TRBD2 (6 bases). This CDR3 region has 15 residues. V was cut by 4 bases and J by 6 bases, with 20 bases left in between. CDR1 SQVTM and CDR2 ANQGSEA come from the germline V gene. The DNA for the CDR3 is TGCAGCGTTGTCTCTCCGCGGGACCCCCAGGATACGCAGTATTTT. Its protein product is CSVVSPRDPQDTQYF.

This clonotype was counted ten times or more. J is TRBJ1-4 and V is TRBV11-3; D remains unclear. CDR3 size: 14 residues. From germline, CDR1 is SGHNT and CDR2 YENEEA. Trimming stripped 5 bases from V and 10 bases from J, with 17 bases between. The CDR3 reads CASSRGPQEGKLFF. DNA of the CDR3: TGTGCCAGCAGCCGCGGACCGCAAGAAGGAAAACTGTTTTTT.

At least ten counts were recorded for this clonotype. The chain is built from TRBV9 and TRBJ2-1, with 8 bases lining up with TRBD2. CDR1 and CDR2 (germline): SGDLS, YYNGEE. This CDR3 has 16 amino acids. V gave up 1 base and J gave up 5 bases; unmatched junction bases: 8. CDR3 DNA sequence: TGTGCCAGCAGCGTAAAATCAGGACTAGCTCACAATGAGCAGTTCTTC. The encoded protein is CASSVKSGLAHNEQFF.

In nucleotides, the CDR3 is TGTGCCACCAGCAGAGAAAGGACAGGGGGGTTGGCTTTCTTT. This translates into CATSRERTGGLAFF. This chain uses TRBV15 with TRBJ1-1, with 10 bases identical to TRBD1. CDR1 is LNHNV and CDR2 is YYDKDF in the germline V gene (reference sequence). Trimming removed 0 bases from V and 11 bases from J; junction bases left unmatched: 6. The CDR3 contains 14 residues. Drawing the rest from reference TRBV15 and TRBJ1-1, the complete variable domain is DAMVIQNPRYQVTQFGKPVTLSCSQTLNHNVMYWYQQKSSQAPKLLFHYYDKDFNNEADTPDNFQSRRPNTSFCFLDIRSPGLGDTAMYLCATSRERTGGLAFFGQGTRLTVV.

The rearrangement uses TRBV28 and TRBJ2-7, with D possibly TRBD2 on 6 matching bases. The CDR3 consists of 15 residues. Germline CDR1 is MDHEN and CDR2 is SYDVKM. V was shortened by 2 bases and J by 6 bases, with 17 bases between the two germline ends. The chain's CDR3 is CASSLAGTLALEQYF. CDR3 nucleotide sequence: TGTGCCAGCAGTTTAGCCGGGACTTTAGCTCTCGAGCAGTACTTC.

Many counts were recorded for this clonotype. V and J are TRBV2 and TRBJ2-5; TRBD2 agrees at 12 bases. The germline V gene has CDR1 SNHLY and CDR2 FYNNEI. The CDR3 extends over 16 amino acids. V was pared by 1 base and J by 4 bases, with 4 bases of the junction left unmatched. CDR3 loop: CASSEGLAGDLETQYF. In nucleotides, the CDR3 is TGTGCCAGCAGTGAAGGACTAGCGGGGGACCTAGAGACCCAGTACTTC.

This clonotype was counted at least ten times. The chain joins TRBV3-1 to TRBJ1-2; D remains ambiguous. This CDR3 spans 14 amino acids. CDR1 LGHDT and CDR2 YNNKEL come from the germline V gene (reference sequence). The V end lost 1 base, the J end lost 7 bases, and 13 bases lay between the germline ends. CDR3 DNA: TGTGCCAGCAGCCAAGGGGATACGAATTTTGGCTACACCTTC. It is translated as CASSQGDTNFGYTF.

The genes are TRBV28 and TRBJ2-2, with D uncertain. Germline V gene data show CDR1 as MDHEN and CDR2 as SYDVKM. V was cut by 6 bases and J by 5 bases, with 19 bases left in between. The CDR3 spans 16 residues. The CDR3 region has the DNA TGTGCCAGCAGCTCCCGGGTAGGGCGGTTAACCGGGGAGCTGTTTTTT. As protein: CASSSRVGRLTGELFF.

This clonotype has only a few counts. This rearrangement joins TRBV10-3 to TRBJ2-1, with a tentative D call TRBD2 (6 bases). This CDR3 region has 16 residues. CDR1 and CDR2 from the germline V gene are ENHRY and SYGVKD. The V end was cut by 11 bases, the J end by 7 bases, with 27 bases between. In nucleotides, the CDR3 is TGTGCCGGGGCCGGGGAAATCGGAGGGTCGGTGAATGAGCAGTTCTTC. It translates to CAGAGEIGGSVNEQFF.

The rearrangement links TRBV28 to TRBJ1-6, with 8 bases aligning to TRBD1. Looked up from germline, CDR1 is MDHEN and CDR2 is SYDVKM. J was trimmed by 7 bases and V by 4 bases; bases with no gene match: 6. This CDR3 has 15 residues. CDR3 DNA: TGTGCCAGCAGTTCCGGACAGGGCTTGAATTCACCCCTCCACTTT. This encodes CASSSGQGLNSPLHF. Based on the CDR3 plus reference TRBV28 and TRBJ1-6, the full variable domain is DVKVTQSSRYLVKRTGEKVFLECVQDMDHENMFWYRQDPGLGLRLIYFSYDVKMKEKGDIPEGYSVSREKKERFSLILESASTNQTSMYLCASSSGQGLNSPLHFGNGTRLTVT.

This clonotype came up many times. The rearrangement uses TRBV29-1 and TRBJ2-5; D might be TRBD2 (6 bases). The CDR3 loop spans 13 amino acids. Looked up from germline, CDR1 is SQVTM and CDR2 is ANQGSEA. V was clipped by 3 bases and J by 6 bases, with 14 bases between them. CDR3 sequence: CSVEGDSTKTQYF. The CDR3 nucleotides are TGCAGCGTTGAGGGGGACTCAACCAAGACCCAGTACTTC.

Points on this clonotype: Just one base apart from a much larger clone, this may be a read error. This CDR3 is CAAPWTGTANTGGLFF. CDR3 nucleotide sequence: TGTGCCGCCCCTTGGACCGGGACAGCGAACACCGGGGGGCTGTTTTTT. The V gene is TRBV24-1, the J gene TRBJ2-2, with a weak D call TRBD1 (7 bases). The V gene's germline CDR1 is KGHDR and CDR2 SFDVKD. The CDR3 runs 16 residues.

This clonotype has more than one count but fewer than ten. CDR3 bases: TGTGCCAGCAGCTCCCTCGAGGATTTCGAGCAGTACTTC. This translates into CASSSLEDFEQYF. The chain carries TRBV12-3 or TRBV12-4 and TRBJ2-7; D is unclear. The CDR3 has 13 residues. With 6 bases removed from V and 6 bases from J, the gap between germline ends came to 15 bases.

This clonotype appeared once. The junction shows a germline mismatch at one end, possibly a read error. V and J are TRBV5-1 and TRBJ2-5, with TRBD2 matching 8 bases. Germline V gene lookup returns CDR1 SGHRS and CDR2 YFSETQ. This CDR3 has 15 amino acids. The CDR3 loop is CASSVPSGGQETQYF. The DNA of the CDR3 is TGTGCCAGCAGCGTACCCAGCGGGGGTCAAGAGACCCAGTACTTC.

The chain combines TRBV2 with TRBJ1-5, with 8 bases lining up with TRBD1. This CDR3 is built from 16 residues. The V gene end was trimmed by 5 bases and the J gene end by 4 bases; junction bases not matched to a gene: 10. Germline CDR1 SNHLY, CDR2 FYNNEI. CDR3 amino acids: CASSTKQGVGNQPQHF. CDR3 DNA sequence: TGTGCCAGCAGTACCAAACAGGGGGTCGGAAATCAGCCCCAGCATTTT. Full variable domain (outside the CDR3, taken from reference TRBV2 and TRBJ1-5): EPEVTQTPSHQVTQMGQEVILRCVPISNHLYFYWYRQILGQKVEFLVSFYNNEISEKSEIFDDQFSVERPDGSNFTLKIRSTKLEDSAMYFCASSTKQGVGNQPQHFGDGTRLSIL.